The 25 T cell receptor beta chains below all came from one sample that was sequenced in a study of CD8+CD57+ T cells in acquired aplastic anemia. The patients chosen for sequencing had shown expansion of CD8+CD57+ cells (detected by flow cytometry). Profiling that covered TCR beta VDJ and CDR3 relied on genomic DNA as its template. TCRdb passed the reads through MiXCR, listing each CDR3 protein once. The top ten clones hold 10% to 15% of a sample with more than 150,000 distinct CDR3 sequences, around 50% of them seen once. Sequenced input: sorted CD4+, CD8+, or CD8+CD57+ T cells (not recorded which) from PBMCs. Receptors originate from a human donor with aplastic anemia.

This clonotype was seen many times. The rearrangement joins TRBV4-2 to TRBJ2-3; 10 bases fit TRBD2. Germline V gene lookup returns CDR1 LGHNA and CDR2 YNFKEQ. This CDR3 is 16 amino acids long. V gave up 0 bases and J gave up 6 bases; unmatched junction bases: 6. The CDR3 DNA follows: TGTGCCAGCAGCCAAGAAGCAGCGGGGGGGCCTGATACGCAGTATTTT. Residues: CASSQEAAGGPDTQYF.

This clonotype was recorded many times. CDR3 residues: CASSTYSNSPLHF. The CDR3 nucleotides read TGTGCCAGTAGTACCTACAGTAATTCACCCCTCCACTTT. The chain joins TRBV19 to TRBJ1-6; D not resolved. The germline CDR1 and CDR2 sequences are LNHDA and SQIVND (reference sequence). This CDR3 is 13 amino acids long. Trimming took 4 bases from V and 6 from J, leaving 7 bases between them.

The V call is TRBV14, the J call TRBJ1-2, with no clear D. The germline V gene has CDR1 SGHDN and CDR2 FVKESK. There are 14 residues in the CDR3. V was shortened by 0 bases and J by 0 bases, with 5 bases between the two germline ends. The CDR3 protein is CASSQDFSNYGYTF. The CDR3, as DNA: TGTGCCAGCAGCCAAGATTTCTCTAACTATGGCTACACCTTC.

In its sample, this clonotype was seen many times. V gene TRBV7-2 combines with J gene TRBJ2-7, with 8 nucleotides matching TRBD1. Germline V gives CDR1 SGHTA, CDR2 FQGNSA. V dropped 5 bases and J dropped 2; count of bases not matched to a gene: 2. This CDR3 region has 13 residues. This CDR3 is CASSTTGAYEQYF. The CDR3 bases are TGTGCCAGCAGCACGACAGGGGCCTACGAGCAGTACTTC.

This clonotype has a single count. This chain connects TRBV5-5 to TRBJ2-6; perhaps TRBD1 as D (6 bases). CDR1 SGHKS and CDR2 YYEKEE come from the germline V gene (reference sequence). V dropped 1 base and J dropped 0 bases, with 8 bases sitting between them. The CDR3 consists of 16 residues. In nucleotides, the CDR3 is TGTGCCAGCAGCTTGTACAGGGACTCTGGGGCCAACGTCCTGACTTTC. Translated, it gives CASSLYRDSGANVLTF.

This clonotype was counted a few times. Here the CDR3 DNA reads TGTGCCAGCAGCCAACGCGCCGGCGGAGCGGGGGGGCACAATGAGCAGTTCTTC. This encodes CASSQRAGGAGGHNEQFF. The J gene is TRBJ2-1, the V gene TRBV4-2, with 10 nucleotides matching TRBD2. V was pared by 2 bases and J by 5 bases, with 12 bases of the junction left unmatched. Germline CDR1 reads LGHNA; CDR2 reads YNFKEQ. This CDR3 region has 18 residues.

The chain has TRBV11-1 and TRBJ2-3; TRBD2 agrees at 11 bases. The trim removed 5 bases at V and 3 bases at J, leaving 7 bases unmatched. CDR3 length equals 16 residues. Germline CDR1 is SGHAT and CDR2 is FQDESV (reference sequence). The CDR3 sequence is CASSGASGGMTDTQYF. CDR3 bases: TGTGCCAGCAGCGGTGCTAGCGGGGGGATGACAGATACGCAGTATTTT.

The chain is built from TRBV12-3 or TRBV12-4 and TRBJ1-4, with D maybe TRBD1 (5 bases). V gave up 2 bases and J gave up 2 bases, with 12 bases separating them. This CDR3 is 16 amino acids long. CDR3 loop: CASSLTGGGTNEKLFF. For the CDR3, the DNA is TGTGCCAGCAGTTTAACAGGCGGGGGGACTAATGAAAAACTGTTTTTT.

The rearrangement uses TRBV20-1 and TRBJ2-1; 8 bases align to TRBD2. This CDR3 comprises 16 residues. V lost 5 bases to trimming and J lost 6 bases; unmatched junction nucleotides: 15. Germline V gives CDR1 DFQATT, CDR2 SNEGSKA (reference sequence). The chain's CDR3 is CSAGVIGRGDVNEQFF. In DNA, the CDR3 is TGCAGTGCTGGAGTCATCGGGCGGGGGGACGTCAATGAGCAGTTCTTC.

This clonotype occurred once. This CDR3 fails to terminate in the conserved phenylalanine or tryptophan, so it likely reflects a read error. The limits of the CDR3 on the DNA are not certain, so only TCRdb's listed CDR3 is given. The chain has TRBV9 and TRBJ2-7; the D call in the table, TRBD2, was not verified against the DNA. In germline, CDR1 is SGDLS, CDR2 YYNGEE. The CDR3 length is 9 residues, termini included. CDR3 sequence reads: CASSLSTGL.

This clonotype was counted between two and nine times. The chain links TRBV29-1 to TRBJ1-2; possible D gene TRBD1, 5 bases. CDR3 length: 12 residues. V was clipped by 5 bases and J by 6 bases, with 13 bases between them. Germline V gene lookup returns CDR1 SQVTM and CDR2 ANQGSEA. The CDR3 DNA reads as TGCAGCGTTTTGGGGCAGGAGGATGGCTACACCTTC. Its translation is CSVLGQEDGYTF.

The J gene is TRBJ1-1, the V gene TRBV15; D is uncertain. V lost 0 bases to trimming and J lost 2 bases, with 7 bases between them. Germline CDR1 and CDR2: LNHNV and YYDKDF (reference sequence). This CDR3 region has 14 residues. CDR3 in DNA: TGTGCCACCAGCAGAGATCGGACCAACACTGAAGCTTTCTTT. Amino acid sequence: CATSRDRTNTEAFF.

The J gene is TRBJ2-3, the V gene TRBV6-2 or TRBV6-3; no definite D call. Germline V gene data show CDR1 as MNHEY and CDR2 as SVGEGT. Trimming removed 0 bases from V and 2 bases from J, with 9 bases in between. This CDR3 spans 15 amino acids. The CDR3 loop reads CASSYSSQFTDTQYF. CDR3 nucleotide sequence: TGTGCCAGCAGTTACTCGAGTCAGTTCACAGATACGCAGTATTTT.

With regard to this clonotype: At one end the junction does not follow the germline gene, possibly because of a read error. CDR3 nucleotides: TGTGCCGTCAGTGAGGCGACAGGGGGCGCATCCGACGAGCAGTACTTC. Translated: CAVSEATGGASDEQYF. The rearrangement joins TRBV10-3 to TRBJ2-7; 10 bases are shared with TRBD1. The germline V gene encodes CDR1 ENHRY and CDR2 SYGVKD. The CDR3 is 16 amino acids.

The J gene is TRBJ2-7, the V gene TRBV20-1; 9 nucleotides line up with TRBD1. The germline CDR1 and CDR2 sequences are DFQATT and SNEGSKA (reference sequence). The CDR3 contains 13 residues. J lost 4 bases, V lost 6 bases, and 7 bases had no gene match. CDR3 DNA: TGCAGTGCGGGGACAGGGCACAGATACGAGCAGTACTTC. As protein: CSAGTGHRYEQYF.

This clonotype has a count of ten or more. The chain links TRBV5-6 to TRBJ1-3; no definite D call. The CDR3 has 12 residues. Germline V gene data show CDR1 as SGHDT and CDR2 as YYEEEE. With 4 bases removed from V and 4 bases from J, the gap between germline ends came to 6 bases. CDR3 residues: CASSLKGNTIYF. CDR3 coding DNA: TGTGCCAGCAGCCTAAAGGGAAACACCATATATTTT. Drawing the rest from reference TRBV5-6 and TRBJ1-3, the complete variable domain is DAGVTQSPTHLIKTRGQQVTLRCSPKSGHDTVSWYQQALGQGPQFIFQYYEEEERQRGNFPDRFSGHQFPNYSSELNVNALLLGDSALYLCASSLKGNTIYFGEGSWLTVV.

The rearrangement joins TRBV6-2 or TRBV6-3 to TRBJ1-1, with D hard to call. Trimming removed 2 bases at V and 1 base at J, with 8 bases between. Looked up from germline, CDR1 is MNHEY and CDR2 is SVGEGT. The CDR3 is 14 amino acids. CDR3 sequence: CASSYGRGNTEAFF. CDR3 coding DNA: TGTGCCAGCAGTTACGGTCGGGGGAACACTGAAGCTTTCTTT.

The chain uses TRBV10-1 and TRBJ2-3; D not resolved. The length of the CDR3 is 13 residues. V lost 0 bases and J 6 bases, leaving 7 bases between the germline ends. Germline V gene data show CDR1 as WNHNN and CDR2 as SYGVQD (reference sequence). CDR3 nucleotides: TGCGCCAGCAGTGAGTCGATTCTTGATACGCAGTATTTT. It specifies CASSESILDTQYF.

This clonotype was seen a handful of times. CDR3 region: CASSGTGGKREQYF. The CDR3 DNA reads TGTGCCAGCAGTGGGACAGGGGGGAAGCGTGAGCAGTACTTC. The chain links TRBV28 to TRBJ2-7; 11 nucleotides agree with TRBD1. V gave up 5 bases and J gave up 7 bases; unmatched junction bases: 7. This CDR3 has 14 amino acids. In germline, CDR1 is MDHEN, CDR2 SYDVKM.

This chain joins TRBV29-1 and TRBJ2-3; 7 bases line up with TRBD2. Germline trimming cut 3 bases from V and 4 bases from J; bases unmatched to any gene: 7. Germline lookup yields CDR1 SQVTM and CDR2 ANQGSEA. The CDR3 runs 14 residues. The CDR3 DNA is TGCAGCGTTGACCGAGCGGGAAAATCAGATACGCAGTATTTT. Translation: CSVDRAGKSDTQYF.

There are a few counts of this clonotype. The V and J genes are TRBV15 and TRBJ2-1, with a possible D match to TRBD2 (5 bases). CDR1 is LNHNV and CDR2 is YYDKDF in the germline V gene (reference sequence). The CDR3 contains 15 residues. Trimming cost V 0 bases and J 6 bases, with 12 bases left between them. CDR3 DNA sequence: TGTGCCACCAGCAGAGATAGGAGGCTAGCCAATGAGCAGTTCTTC. Its translation: CATSRDRRLANEQFF.

This clonotype appeared many times. The CDR3 sequence: CASSRDGTGASYEQYF. CDR3 DNA: TGTGCCAGCAGCCGGGACGGGACAGGGGCGTCCTACGAGCAGTACTTC. The V gene is TRBV3-1, the J gene TRBJ2-7; 10 bases are a match to TRBD1. V gave up 4 bases and J gave up 1 base; unmatched junction bases: 7. Germline CDR1 is LGHDT and CDR2 is YNNKEL (reference sequence). This CDR3 is built from 16 residues.

V and J are TRBV20-1 and TRBJ2-5; 8 bases are shared with TRBD2. V lost 6 bases to trimming and J lost 1 base; unmatched junction nucleotides: 4. This CDR3 has 13 amino acids. CDR1 and CDR2 (germline): DFQATT, SNEGSKA (reference sequence). Written as DNA, the CDR3 is TGCAGTGCGTGGACTAGCACCCAAGAGACCCAGTACTTC. This codes for CSAWTSTQETQYF.

This chain uses TRBV15 with TRBJ2-3; D gene unclear. The CDR3 runs 15 residues. Trimming cost V 0 bases and J 1 base, with 8 bases left between them. Germline V CDR1 and CDR2: LNHNV, YYDKDF (reference sequence). Written as DNA, the CDR3 is TGTGCCACCAGCAGAGATCTTGGGCGCACAGATACGCAGTATTTT. This translates into CATSRDLGRTDTQYF. Variable domain in full (rest from reference TRBV15 and TRBJ2-3): DAMVIQNPRYQVTQFGKPVTLSCSQTLNHNVMYWYQQKSSQAPKLLFHYYDKDFNNEADTPDNFQSRRPNTSFCFLDIRSPGLGDTAMYLCATSRDLGRTDTQYFGPGTRLTVL.

The V gene is TRBV24-1, the J gene TRBJ2-2, with TRBD1 matching over 10 bases. Per germline, CDR1 KGHDR and CDR2 SFDVKD. Unmatched junction bases numbered 5, after V lost 4 bases and J lost 4 bases. The CDR3 length is 16 residues. The CDR3 reads CATSDPDRGVTGELFF. For the CDR3, the DNA is TGTGCCACCAGTGACCCGGACAGGGGGGTCACCGGGGAGCTGTTTTTT.